These T cell receptor beta chains were read from a single sample in a study of blood T cell repertoires in COVID-19. Profiling relied on immunoSEQ multiplex PCR, and the TCRdb table lists in-frame clones only, not all of them. The data hold about 140,000 clones, with approximately 84% observed a single time. Sequencing input: peripheral blood. These receptors all come from a woman aged 80 or older in a cohort sampled during active or convalescent COVID-19. Both conserved end residues are part of each CDR3. Each record gives: V gene, J gene, D gene, clone size, CDR3 protein, CDR3 DNA. D genes are given only for firm matches. Expanded clones are given a class, and other clones once, few, many or no size at all.

v_call: TRBV19
j_call: TRBJ2-5
d_call: -
clone_size: -
cdr3_aa: CASSIIGIGETQYF
cdr3_nt: TGTGCCAGTAGTATAATCGGGATCGGAGAGACCCAGTACTTC

v_call: TRBV6-6
j_call: TRBJ2-7
d_call: -
clone_size: -
cdr3_aa: CASSYDTGSEQYF
cdr3_nt: TGTGCCAGCAGTTACGATACGGGGAGCGAGCAGTACTTC

v_call: TRBV19
j_call: TRBJ2-1
d_call: TRBD2
clone_size: -
cdr3_aa: CASTLAAWAGGKYNEQFF
cdr3_nt: TGTGCCAGTACCCTAGCCGCTTGGGCGGGGGGCAAATACAATGAGCAGTTCTTC

v_call: TRBV28
j_call: TRBJ2-1
d_call: -
clone_size: -
cdr3_aa: CASSNFIDEQFF
cdr3_nt: TGTGCCAGCAGTAACTTCATCGATGAGCAGTTCTTC

v_call: TRBV10-3
j_call: TRBJ2-3
d_call: TRBD2
clone_size: -
cdr3_aa: CAISESIGAGGGDTQYF
cdr3_nt: TGTGCCATCAGTGAGTCGATTGGAGCGGGGGGGGGAGATACGCAGTATTTT

v_call: TRBV15
j_call: TRBJ1-4
d_call: -
clone_size: -
cdr3_aa: CATSPDSPGGPNEKLFF
cdr3_nt: TGTGCCACCAGCCCTGACTCCCCGGGGGGACCGAATGAAAAACTGTTTTTT

v_call: TRBV7-3
j_call: TRBJ1-6
d_call: -
clone_size: -
cdr3_aa: CASSLWGPGSSYNSPLHF
cdr3_nt: TGTGCCAGCAGCTTATGGGGCCCCGGGAGCTCCTATAATTCACCCCTCCACTTT

v_call: TRBV9
j_call: TRBJ1-3
d_call: -
clone_size: -
cdr3_aa: CASSARQALSGNTIYF
cdr3_nt: TGTGCCAGCAGCGCCCGACAGGCTCTCTCTGGAAACACCATATATTTT

v_call: TRBV7-9
j_call: TRBJ1-4
d_call: -
clone_size: -
cdr3_aa: CASSVTGSREKLFF
cdr3_nt: TGTGCCAGCAGCGTCACAGGGTCCAGGGAAAAACTGTTTTTT

v_call: TRBV2
j_call: TRBJ1-1
d_call: -
clone_size: once
cdr3_aa: CATQMGTPNTEAFF
cdr3_nt: TGTGCCACCCAGATGGGGACACCGAACACTGAAGCTTTCTTT

v_call: TRBV5-6
j_call: TRBJ1-2
d_call: -
clone_size: -
cdr3_aa: CASSLGRAEGYTF
cdr3_nt: TGTGCCAGCAGCTTGGGCAGGGCCGAAGGCTACACCTTC

v_call: TRBV27
j_call: TRBJ2-2
d_call: -
clone_size: few
cdr3_aa: CASSSRRRGTGELFF
cdr3_nt: TGTGCCAGCAGTTCGAGGAGGCGCGGGACCGGGGAGCTGTTTTTT

v_call: TRBV7-8
j_call: TRBJ2-5
d_call: TRBD1
clone_size: -
cdr3_aa: CASSSTDRGQETQYF
cdr3_nt: TGTGCCAGCAGCTCCACGGACAGGGGCCAAGAGACCCAGTACTTC

v_call: TRBV15
j_call: TRBJ2-3
d_call: -
clone_size: -
cdr3_aa: CATRTGGGDTDTQYF
cdr3_nt: TGTGCCACCAGGACCGGCGGGGGCGACACAGATACGCAGTATTTT

v_call: TRBV4-1
j_call: TRBJ2-1
d_call: TRBD1
clone_size: -
cdr3_aa: CASSQWDSSYNEQFF
cdr3_nt: TGCGCCAGCAGCCAATGGGACAGCTCCTACAATGAGCAGTTCTTC

v_call: TRBV5-5
j_call: TRBJ1-4
d_call: -
clone_size: -
cdr3_aa: CASSQNPRATNEKLFF
cdr3_nt: TGTGCCAGCAGCCAAAACCCCAGGGCAACTAATGAAAAACTGTTTTTT

v_call: TRBV19
j_call: TRBJ1-1
d_call: TRBD1
clone_size: -
cdr3_aa: CASSADRGTEAFF
cdr3_nt: TGTGCCAGTAGTGCAGACAGGGGAACTGAAGCTTTCTTT

v_call: TRBV2
j_call: TRBJ2-3
d_call: TRBD1
clone_size: -
cdr3_aa: CASSLKGRQGGADTQYF
cdr3_nt: TGTGCCAGCAGCCTCAAGGGCAGACAGGGGGGCGCAGATACGCAGTATTTT

v_call: TRBV6-2/TRBV6-3
j_call: TRBJ1-5
d_call: TRBD1
clone_size: once
cdr3_aa: CASSSDRAYQPQHF
cdr3_nt: TGTGCCAGCAGTTCGGACAGGGCCTATCAGCCCCAGCATTTT

v_call: TRBV6-2/TRBV6-3
j_call: TRBJ2-1
d_call: TRBD2
clone_size: once
cdr3_aa: CASSSYVAGPEVAEQFF
cdr3_nt: TGTGCCAGCAGTTCGTATGTAGCGGGGCCCGAGGTTGCTGAGCAGTTCTTC

v_call: TRBV19
j_call: TRBJ2-1
d_call: TRBD2
clone_size: -
cdr3_aa: CASSKLAGAWLSEQFF
cdr3_nt: TGTGCCAGTAGTAAATTAGCGGGGGCCTGGTTATCTGAGCAGTTCTTC

v_call: TRBV28
j_call: TRBJ2-1
d_call: TRBD1
clone_size: -
cdr3_aa: CASSLLRGRNEQFF
cdr3_nt: TGTGCCAGCAGTTTATTAAGGGGGCGGAATGAGCAGTTCTTC